This T cell receptor (beta chain) originates from a study of CD8+ T cells in alopecia areata. Remarks on this clone: The antigen is unknown.

In each case, RNA was isolated and then reverse transcribed into cDNA as the sequencing template. Some clones are missing from TCRdb's copy, which holds only in-frame ones; the method was immunoSEQ multiplex PCR. Seen here are 110,000 or so clones, 50% to 65% observed once, and the top ten hold 3% to 4%. The germline CDR1 and CDR2 sequences are GTSNPN and SVGIG (reference sequence). The CDR3 runs 14 residues. The ends were cut back, 3 bases at V and 0 bases at J, with 9 bases in the middle. The treatment denotes: oral pan-JAK inhibitor, 5-10 mg twice daily. Lesional scalp punch biopsies and peripheral blood came from alopecia areata patients. Overall study findings and caveats: Relative to normal scalp, lesional scalp, especially alopecia totalis/universalis, showed higher clonality.

This sequence joins TRBV30 and TRBJ1-3; D remains unclear. The TCR sequence derives from a human donor with alopecia areata. The sample was CD4+ T cells sorted from blood, taken at week 24, from a patient treated with tofacitinib. The CDR3 DNA reads TGTGCCTGGAGCGGGGTCTTCTCTGGAAACACCATATATTTT. Protein sequence: CAWSGVFSGNTIYF.